The next 19 T cell receptor beta chains were all read from a single sample in a study of shared clonotypes between healthy human individuals. Profiling relied on immunoSEQ multiplex PCR, and the TCRdb table lists in-frame clones only, not all of them. The sample includes about 1 million clones, 70% to 80% seen only once; the top ten take around 1.5%. Sequenced material: memory CD4+ T cells sorted from blood. Noted subset: CD45RA-negative fraction. The receptors derive from a man between 18 and 35 years old in good health.

The chain joins TRBV23-1 to TRBJ2-1; 8 nucleotides agree with TRBD2. TRBV23-1 falls under the ORF class, with uncertain function. V lost 7 bases, J lost 4 bases, and 27 bases stayed unmatched. This CDR3 has 21 residues. The CDR3 bases are TGCGCCAGCACTCCAACGCCCCACCACGGGGGGGCCGAGACGTGGTACAATGAGCAGTTCTTC. It is translated as CASTPTPHHGGAETWYNEQFF.

This chain uses TRBV4-1 with TRBJ2-2; TRBD2 agrees at 10 bases. V shed 2 bases, J shed 8 bases, and the junction held 8 bases outside the gene matches. The CDR3 length is 16 residues. Per the germline V gene, CDR1 is MGHRA and CDR2 is YSYEKL. The CDR3 here is CASSQLAGALGGELFF. The CDR3 region has the DNA TGCGCCAGCAGCCAACTAGCGGGGGCTTTAGGTGGGGAGCTGTTTTTT.

Comments on this clone: At one of its ends the junction is not consistent with the germline gene, which may arise from a read error. The chain links TRBV15 to TRBJ2-6, with TRBD2 as a possible D gene (6 bases). CDR1 is LNHNV and CDR2 is YYDKDF in the germline V gene (reference sequence). The CDR3 has 18 residues. The CDR3 reads CATSRGGETPSRANVLTF. DNA of the CDR3: TGTGCCACCAGCAGAGGCGGGGAGACACCCTCTCGGGCCAACGTCCTGACTTTC.

J is TRBJ2-4 and V is TRBV20-1; D not certain. Germline V gives CDR1 DFQATT, CDR2 SNEGSKA (reference sequence). V lost 6 bases to trimming and J lost 10 bases, with 10 bases between them. The CDR3 contains 10 residues. For the CDR3, the DNA is TGCAGTGCCCTCAGGAGAATTCAGTACTTC. This codes for CSALRRIQYF.

The genes are TRBV30 and TRBJ1-4, with a weak D call TRBD1 (5 bases). With 1 base removed from V and 0 bases from J, the gap between germline ends came to 15 bases. The CDR3 has 17 amino acids. CDR1 and CDR2 (germline): GTSNPN, SVGIG (reference sequence). The CDR3 coding sequence is TGTGCCTGGAGTGCTGCCGGGACTCCGACAACTAATGAAAAACTGTTTTTT. Translation: CAWSAAGTPTTNEKLFF. Based on the CDR3 plus reference TRBV30 and TRBJ1-4, the full variable domain is SQTIHQWPATLVQPVGSPLSLECTVEGTSNPNLYWYRQAAGRGLQLLFYSVGIGQISSEVPQNLSASRPQDRQFILSSKKLLLSDSGFYLCAWSAAGTPTTNEKLFFGSGTQLSVL.

The chain has TRBV7-2 and TRBJ1-6; the match to TRBD1 covers 7 bases. CDR1 SGHTA and CDR2 FQGNSA come from the germline V gene. V dropped 5 bases and J dropped 10; count of bases not matched to a gene: 8. This CDR3 is 14 amino acids long. The CDR3 DNA sequence: TGTGCCAGCAGCCCAACAGGGGTAAACTCACCCCTCCACTTT. Encoded protein: CASSPTGVNSPLHF.

V and J are TRBV19 and TRBJ1-1, with D unclear. CDR1 is LNHDA and CDR2 is SQIVND in the germline V gene (reference sequence). The CDR3 sequence is 14 residues long. V was trimmed by 3 bases and J by 2 bases, leaving 10 bases between them. CDR3 amino acids: CASSMAPENTEAFF. CDR3 bases: TGTGCCAGTAGTATGGCTCCAGAAAACACTGAAGCTTTCTTT. Variable domain in full (rest from reference TRBV19 and TRBJ1-1): DGGITQSPKYLFRKEGQNVTLSCEQNLNHDAMYWYRQDPGQGLRLIYYSQIVNDFQKGDIAEGYSVSREKKESFPLTVTSAQKNPTAFYLCASSMAPENTEAFFGQGTRLTVV.

This clone was counted once. The chain couples TRBV7-6 to TRBJ2-1; 7 bases map to TRBD1. The CDR3 covers 16 residues. V trimming: 2 bases; J trimming: 6 bases; junction bases outside the gene matches: 10. The V gene's germline CDR1 is SGHVS and CDR2 FNYEAQ. The CDR3 coding sequence is TGTGCCAGCAGCTTAATGACGGCAGGGGGTGGCAATGAGCAGTTCTTC. Protein: CASSLMTAGGGNEQFF. Variable domain in full (rest from reference TRBV7-6 and TRBJ2-1): GAGVSQSPRYKVTKRGQDVALRCDPISGHVSLYWYRQALGQGPEFLTYFNYEAQQDKSGLPNDRFSAERPEGSISTLTIQRTEQRDSAMYRCASSLMTAGGGNEQFFGPGTRLTVL.

The genes are TRBV10-1 and TRBJ1-1; D unclear. Germline V lookup: CDR1 WNHNN, CDR2 SYGVQD (reference sequence). The CDR3 is made up of 13 amino acids. Trimming removed 5 bases from V and 1 base from J, with 8 bases in between. CDR3 coding DNA: TGCGCCAGCAGTTCGACACCGAACACTGAAGCTTTCTTT. Translation: CASSSTPNTEAFF.

V is TRBV30 and J is TRBJ1-6, with D maybe TRBD1 (5 bases). Trimming shortened V by 5 bases and J by 10 bases, and 12 bases separated the two germline ends. The CDR3 sequence is 12 residues long. CDR1 is GTSNPN and CDR2 is SVGIG in the germline V gene (reference sequence). CDR3 sequence reads: CAWRGNGSPLHF. The DNA for the CDR3 is TGTGCCTGGCGGGGGAATGGGTCACCCCTCCACTTT.

The V gene is TRBV5-1, the J gene TRBJ2-7; no definite D call. CDR3 size: 15 residues. The ends were cut back, 0 bases at V and 2 bases at J, with 12 bases in the middle. Germline-derived CDR1 and CDR2 are SGHRS and YFSETQ. The CDR3 loop is CASSLGPHTTYEQYF. The CDR3 bases are TGCGCCAGCAGCTTGGGTCCTCACACAACCTACGAGCAGTACTTC.

This clone was picked up one time. The chain employs TRBV5-1 and TRBJ2-7; tentatively, D is TRBD2 (5 bases). The CDR3 spans 14 residues. Germline V gene data show CDR1 as SGHRS and CDR2 as YFSETQ. The germline V and J ends were trimmed by 8 bases and 0 bases, with 15 bases remaining between them. For the CDR3, the DNA is TGCGCCAGTCGACATACGGGAAGCTCCTACGAGCAGTACTTC. It is translated as CASRHTGSSYEQYF.

The chain has TRBV6-6 and TRBJ2-5; D gene ambiguous. V was shortened by 7 bases and J by 4 bases, with 10 bases between the two germline ends. CDR3 size: 12 residues. Germline-derived CDR1 and CDR2 are MNHNY and SVGAGI (reference sequence). The CDR3 sequence is CASTLHPETQYF. CDR3 DNA sequence: TGTGCCAGCACTCTACATCCAGAGACCCAGTACTTC.

Points on this clone: The sample holds other DNA sequences that translate to the same CDR3. V gene TRBV10-3 combines with J gene TRBJ2-5, with D perhaps assigned TRBD1 or TRBD2 (5 bases each). V gave up 6 bases and J gave up 2 bases, with 13 bases separating them. From germline, CDR1 is ENHRY and CDR2 SYGVKD. The CDR3 consists of 14 residues. CDR3 region: CAISERGAQETQYF. Written as DNA, the CDR3 is TGTGCCATCAGCGAGAGAGGGGCGCAAGAGACCCAGTACTTC.

The genes are TRBV5-1 and TRBJ2-7, with a possible D match to TRBD2 (5 bases). This CDR3 has 14 amino acids. V lost 0 bases and J 6 bases, leaving 13 bases between the germline ends. The germline CDR1 and CDR2 sequences are SGHRS and YFSETQ. CDR3 sequence: CASSLVTGSGEQYF. In DNA, the CDR3 is TGCGCCAGCAGCTTGGTTACGGGATCGGGCGAGCAGTACTTC.

The table lists this clone with many counts. The V call is TRBV2, the J call TRBJ2-5, with TRBD2 matching over 12 bases. This CDR3 comprises 15 residues. CDR1 and CDR2 (germline): SNHLY, FYNNEI. The ends lost 4 bases at V and 4 bases at J; junction bases unmatched: 4. Written as DNA, the CDR3 is TGTGCCAGCAGTGTAAAACTAGCGGGGGGAGAGACCCAGTACTTC. Protein sequence: CASSVKLAGGETQYF.

V usage is TRBV18 and J usage is TRBJ1-3; no firm D call. V lost 5 bases to trimming and J lost 3 bases, with 14 bases between them. Germline V gene sequence: CDR1 KGHSH, CDR2 LQKENI. CDR3 length: 15 amino acids. The CDR3 DNA reads as TGTGCCAGCTCAGGACTACGACAAGGTGGAAACACCATATATTTT. This sequence encodes CASSGLRQGGNTIYF.

The chain employs TRBV20-1 and TRBJ2-7; 7 nucleotides align to TRBD1. Per the germline V gene, CDR1 is DFQATT and CDR2 is SNEGSKA (reference sequence). This CDR3 region has 11 residues. Trimming cost V 5 bases and J 9 bases; bases outside gene matches: 7. The CDR3 spells CSAPQGERQYF. The DNA for the CDR3 is TGCAGTGCTCCCCAGGGGGAACGGCAGTACTTC.

The chain couples TRBV7-2 to TRBJ2-1, with 14 bases identical to TRBD2. From germline, CDR1 is SGHTA and CDR2 FQGNSA. This CDR3 is built from 13 residues. V trimming: 11 bases; J trimming: 10 bases; junction bases outside the gene matches: 7. The CDR3 region is CASGLAGGWEQFF. Here the CDR3 DNA reads TGTGCCTCAGGACTAGCGGGAGGATGGGAGCAGTTCTTC.